This T cell receptor (beta chain) was captured by sequencing in a study of T cells after yellow fever vaccination. This CDR3 is 14 amino acids long. V trimming: 4 bases; J trimming: 2 bases; junction bases outside the gene matches: 7. CDR1 and CDR2 (germline): GTSNPN, SVGIG (reference sequence). This clonotype was counted between two and nine times. Its antigen is as yet unknown. Study conclusions and caveats: Weaker overall was a secondary response that nonetheless peaked faster, on day 5 versus 15. At 95% to 98% for CD4 and about 87% for CD8, most primary-vaccination clones showed up again after the booster.

Universal primer sites and UMIs were introduced during 5'RACE template-switching synthesis of TCR cDNA. TCRdb analysed the 5' RACE reads with MiXCR anew, one entry per CDR3 protein. The sample includes about 99,000 distinct CDR3 sequences, around 5.8% seen only once; the top ten take over 40%. The input for sequencing was CD8+ T cells sorted from PBMCs, taken 10 days after the yellow fever booster vaccination. This clonotype was sampled from a man aged 18 to 30 who received the YFV17D yellow fever vaccine. The chain couples TRBV30 to TRBJ2-7; 8 nucleotides line up with TRBD1. CDR3 sequence (DNA): TGTGCCTGGACCAGGACAGGGCTCACCTACGAGCAGTACTTC. It encodes CAWTRTGLTYEQYF.